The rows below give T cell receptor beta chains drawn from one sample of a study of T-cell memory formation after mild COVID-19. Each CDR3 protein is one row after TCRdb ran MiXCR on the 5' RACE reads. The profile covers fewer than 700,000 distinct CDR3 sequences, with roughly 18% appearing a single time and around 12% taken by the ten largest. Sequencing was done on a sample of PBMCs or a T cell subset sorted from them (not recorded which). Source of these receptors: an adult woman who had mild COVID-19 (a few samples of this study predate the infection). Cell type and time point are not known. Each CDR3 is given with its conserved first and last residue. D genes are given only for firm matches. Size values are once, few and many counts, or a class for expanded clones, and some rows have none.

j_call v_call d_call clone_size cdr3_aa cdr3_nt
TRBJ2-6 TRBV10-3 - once CAISEQNSGANVLTF TGTGCCATCAGTGAGCAAAACTCTGGGGCCAACGTCCTGACTTTC
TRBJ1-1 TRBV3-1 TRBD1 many CASSQVLLVGQGEAFF TGTGCCAGCAGCCAAGTTTTGCTCGTCGGACAGGGAGAAGCTTTCTTT
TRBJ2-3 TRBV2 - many CASSDTYTDTQYF TGTGCCAGCAGTGATACCTACACAGATACGCAGTATTTT
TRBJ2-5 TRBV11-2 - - CASSWGDSGETQYF TGTGCCAGCAGCTGGGGGGACTCAGGGGAGACCCAGTACTTC
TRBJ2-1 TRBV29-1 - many CSVVEQGGSYNEQFF TGCAGCGTTGTAGAACAGGGCGGCTCCTACAATGAGCAGTTCTTC
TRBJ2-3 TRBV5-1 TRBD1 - CASSLEGTGAVDTQYF TGCGCCAGCAGCTTGGAGGGGACAGGGGCCGTAGATACGCAGTATTTT
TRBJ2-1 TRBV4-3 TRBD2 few CASSPSMGLAGVNYNEQFF TGCGCCAGCAGCCCAAGCATGGGGCTAGCGGGAGTAAACTACAATGAGCAGTTCTTC
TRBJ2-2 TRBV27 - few CASSHDTGELFF TGTGCCAGCAGTCATGACACCGGGGAGCTGTTTTTT
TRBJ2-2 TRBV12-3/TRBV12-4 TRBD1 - CASSLDRGGTGELFF TGTGCCAGCAGTTTAGACAGGGGTGGCACCGGGGAGCTGTTTTTT
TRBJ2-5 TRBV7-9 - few CASSRDRRGSDF TGTGCCAGCAGCCGGGACCGAAGAGGGTCCGACTTC
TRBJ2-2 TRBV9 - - CASSVEGSEIAGELFF TGTGCCAGCAGCGTAGAAGGGAGCGAAATTGCCGGGGAGCTGTTTTTT
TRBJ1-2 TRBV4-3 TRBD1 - CASSQDLRDRQRDYGYTF TGCGCCAGCAGCCAAGACCTTCGGGACAGGCAAAGGGACTATGGCTACACCTTC
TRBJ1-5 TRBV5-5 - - CASSPAASGAQHF TGTGCCAGCAGCCCTGCGGCCAGTGGGGCCCAGCATTTT
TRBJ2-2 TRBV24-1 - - CATSDFGQTSGGELFF TGTGCCACCAGTGATTTTGGGCAGACCAGCGGCGGGGAGCTGTTTTTT
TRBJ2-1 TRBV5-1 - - CASSPALDYNEQFF TGCGCCAGCAGCCCGGCCCTAGATTACAATGAGCAGTTCTTC
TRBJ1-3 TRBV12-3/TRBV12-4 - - CASSLTDSGNTIYF TGTGCCAGCAGTTTAACAGACTCTGGAAACACCATATATTTT
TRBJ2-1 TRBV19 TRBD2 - CASIRTSRPPYNEQFF TGTGCCAGTATCAGGACTAGCCGGCCCCCCTACAATGAGCAGTTCTTC
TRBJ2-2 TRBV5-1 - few CASSDGFANTGELFF TGCGCCAGCAGCGACGGATTCGCGAACACCGGGGAGCTGTTTTTT
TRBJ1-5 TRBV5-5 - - CASSLWEGQPQHF TGTGCCAGCAGCTTGTGGGAAGGTCAGCCCCAGCATTTT
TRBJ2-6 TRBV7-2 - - CASSLVASASGANVLTF TGTGCCAGCAGCTTAGTGGCTAGCGCTTCTGGGGCCAACGTCCTGACTTTC
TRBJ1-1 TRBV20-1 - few CSARDKGKLGNTEAFF TGCAGTGCTAGAGATAAGGGGAAGTTGGGGAACACTGAAGCTTTCTTT
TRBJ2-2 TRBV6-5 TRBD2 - CASSYSRVAGTTGELFF TGTGCCAGCAGTTACTCGAGAGTAGCGGGGACCACCGGGGAGCTGTTTTTT
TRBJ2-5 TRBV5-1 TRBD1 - CASSLWQGAGRETQYF TGCGCCAGCAGCTTGTGGCAGGGGGCAGGTCGAGAGACCCAGTACTTC
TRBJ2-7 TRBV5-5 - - CAIHDVGYEQYF TGTGCCATACACGATGTGGGCTACGAGCAGTACTTC
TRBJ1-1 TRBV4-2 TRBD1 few CASSQGQGAWGEAFF TGTGCCAGCAGCCAAGGCCAGGGGGCCTGGGGCGAAGCTTTCTTT
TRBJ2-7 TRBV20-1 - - CSATPGYEQYF TGCAGTGCAACGCCAGGCTACGAGCAGTACTTC
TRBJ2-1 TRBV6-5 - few CASSYGVHNEQFF TGTGCCAGCAGTTATGGGGTCCACAATGAGCAGTTCTTC
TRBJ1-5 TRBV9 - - CASSVDAYQPQHF TGTGCCAGCAGCGTAGATGCCTATCAGCCCCAGCATTTT
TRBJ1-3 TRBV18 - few CASSPPIQGSGNTIYF TGTGCCAGCTCACCACCGATACAGGGATCTGGAAACACCATATATTTT
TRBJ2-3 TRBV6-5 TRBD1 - CASSPGGTLTDTQYF TGTGCCAGCAGCCCAGGGGGAACCCTCACAGATACGCAGTATTTT
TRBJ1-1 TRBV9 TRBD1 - CASSATGVWDTEAFF TGTGCCAGCAGCGCCACAGGGGTATGGGACACTGAAGCTTTCTTT
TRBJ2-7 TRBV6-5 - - CASRRASSYEQYF TGTGCCAGCAGGCGGGCCAGCTCCTACGAGCAGTACTTC
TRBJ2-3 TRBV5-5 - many CASSFPGQTGDTQYF TGTGCCAGCAGCTTCCCCGGCCAGACCGGGGATACGCAGTATTTT
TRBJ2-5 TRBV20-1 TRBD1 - CSALRGNGEETQYF TGCAGTGCGCTCAGGGGGAACGGCGAAGAGACCCAGTACTTC
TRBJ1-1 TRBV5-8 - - CASSLVGLRTEAFF TGTGCCAGCAGCTTGGTGGGGCTCAGGACTGAAGCTTTCTTT
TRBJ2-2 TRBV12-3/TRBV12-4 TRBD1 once CASQTRDRNTGELFF TGTGCCAGCCAAACCCGGGACAGAAACACCGGGGAGCTGTTTTTT
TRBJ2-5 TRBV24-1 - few CATSDLHLAPQETQYF TGTGCCACCAGTGATTTGCACCTAGCGCCACAAGAGACCCAGTACTTC
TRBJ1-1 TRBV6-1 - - CASSELGWADTEAFF TGTGCCAGCAGTGAATTGGGCTGGGCGGACACTGAAGCTTTCTTT
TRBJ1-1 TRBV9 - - CASSPTRQSEAFF TGTGCCAGCAGCCCGACGCGACAGAGTGAAGCTTTCTTT
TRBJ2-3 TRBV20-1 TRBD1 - CSARLGTGRQYF TGCAGTGCTAGATTAGGGACAGGGAGGCAGTATTTT
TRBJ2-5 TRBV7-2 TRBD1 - CASSAQTGRETQYF TGTGCCAGCAGCGCCCAGACAGGGAGAGAGACCCAGTACTTC
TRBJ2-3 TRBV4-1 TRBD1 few CASSQGTGGVDTQYF TGCGCCAGCAGCCAAGGGACAGGGGGGGTTGATACGCAGTATTTT
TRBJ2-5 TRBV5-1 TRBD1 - CASTPFPGQQETQYF TGCGCCAGCACCCCGTTCCCGGGACAGCAAGAGACCCAGTACTTC
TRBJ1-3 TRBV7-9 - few CASSPPQGSGNTIYF TGTGCCAGCAGCCCCCCACAGGGATCTGGAAACACCATATATTTT
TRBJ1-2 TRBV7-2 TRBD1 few CASRGQGDNYGYTF TGTGCCAGCAGAGGGCAGGGGGATAACTATGGCTACACCTTC
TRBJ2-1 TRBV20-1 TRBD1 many CSATPLGQGHNEQFF TGCAGTGCTACCCCTTTGGGACAGGGACACAATGAGCAGTTCTTC
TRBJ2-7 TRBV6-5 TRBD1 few CASRRQGVYEQYF TGTGCCAGCAGGCGGCAGGGGGTCTACGAGCAGTACTTC
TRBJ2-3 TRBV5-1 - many CASSLGGTSTDTQYF TGCGCCAGCAGCTTGGGAGGAACTAGCACAGATACGCAGTATTTT
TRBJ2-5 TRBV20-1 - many CSAREETQYF TGCAGCGCCCGAGAGGAGACCCAGTACTTC
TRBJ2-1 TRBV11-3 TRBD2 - CASSVSGGALSNEQFF TGTGCCAGCAGCGTGTCCGGGGGGGCTCTGAGTAATGAGCAGTTCTTC